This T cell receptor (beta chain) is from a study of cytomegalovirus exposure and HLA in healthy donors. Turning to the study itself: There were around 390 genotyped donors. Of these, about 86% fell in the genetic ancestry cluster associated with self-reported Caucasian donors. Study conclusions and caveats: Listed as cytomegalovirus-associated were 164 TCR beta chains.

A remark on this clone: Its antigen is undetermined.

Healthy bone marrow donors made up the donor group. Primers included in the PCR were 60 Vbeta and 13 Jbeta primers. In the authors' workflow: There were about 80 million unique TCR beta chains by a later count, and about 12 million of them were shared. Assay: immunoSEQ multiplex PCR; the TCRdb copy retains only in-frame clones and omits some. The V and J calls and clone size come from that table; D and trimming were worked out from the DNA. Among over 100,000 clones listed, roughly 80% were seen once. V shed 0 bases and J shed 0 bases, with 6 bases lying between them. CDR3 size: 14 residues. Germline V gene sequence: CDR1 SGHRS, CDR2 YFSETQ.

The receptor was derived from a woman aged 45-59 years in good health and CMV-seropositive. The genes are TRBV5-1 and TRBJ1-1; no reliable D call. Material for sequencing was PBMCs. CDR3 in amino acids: CASSLEPMNTEAFF. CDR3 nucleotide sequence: TGCGCCAGCAGCTTGGAGCCAATGAACACTGAAGCTTTCTTT.